This T cell receptor (beta chain) was documented in a study of blood T cell repertoires in COVID-19. Germline CDR1 and CDR2: SGHRS and YFSETQ. The CDR3 contains 16 residues. V lost 2 bases, J lost 3 bases, and 3 bases stayed unmatched. Original data processing: Researchers report that nucleated cell counts were estimated from reference gene primer amplification. Only in-frame clones appear in the TCRdb table, and some are missing; sequencing was by immunoSEQ multiplex PCR. The D gene and trimming were derived from the DNA, and the V and J assignments and clone size from that table. The data contain approximately 60,000 clones, approximately 85% of them singletons.

Sequencing used peripheral blood. This clonotype was obtained from a human donor in a cohort sampled during active COVID-19. The genes are TRBV5-1 and TRBJ2-1, with 12 bases aligning to TRBD2. CDR3 sequence reads: CASSFETSGGYNEQFF. In DNA form, the CDR3 reads TGCGCCAGCAGCTTCGAGACTAGCGGGGGCTACAATGAGCAGTTCTTC. The full variable domain, rest sourced from reference TRBV5-1 and TRBJ2-1, is KAGVTQTPRYLIKTRGQQVTLSCSPISGHRSVSWYQQTPGQGLQFLFEYFSETQRNKGNFPGRFSGRQFSNSRSEMNVSTLELGDSALYLCASSFETSGGYNEQFFGPGTRLTVL.